This passage covers 12 T cell receptor beta chains from one sample sequenced in a study of human versus mouse CDR3 diversity and MHC coevolution. Some clones are missing from TCRdb's copy, which holds only in-frame ones; the method was immunoSEQ multiplex PCR. The table lists tens of thousands of clones, about 93% of them singletons. Sequences were obtained from naive CD4+ T cells from blood. Sample subset: CD45RO-negative CD62L-positive naive CD4 T cells. The receptors stem from a person between 55 and 70 years old in good health.

V and J are TRBV7-8 and TRBJ2-7; no clear D gene. V shed 3 bases and J shed 0 bases, with 12 bases lying between them. The germline V gene has CDR1 SGHVS and CDR2 FQNEAQ. The CDR3 is 15 residues long. The CDR3 coding sequence is TGTGCCAGCAGCTTGGAGCTCCCGAGCTCCTACGAGCAGTACTTC. Its protein product is CASSLELPSSYEQYF.

CDR3 DNA sequence: TGCGCCAGCAGCACCGGACTAGCGGGACCCCTGGAGCAGTTCTTC. Residues: CASSTGLAGPLEQFF. V usage is TRBV5-1 and J usage is TRBJ2-1; 12 bases map to TRBD2. From germline, CDR1 is SGHRS and CDR2 YFSETQ. The J segment lost 10 bases and the V segment lost 4 bases, leaving 9 bases of the junction unmatched. The CDR3 has 15 residues.

The table lists this clone with a count of one. J is TRBJ2-3 and V is TRBV5-1, with 11 bases lining up with TRBD1. The CDR3 loop spans 15 amino acids. The V gene's germline CDR1 is SGHRS and CDR2 YFSETQ. V lost 4 bases and J lost 5; bases outside the gene matches: 6. The CDR3 DNA follows: TGCGCCAGCAGCCCCAGGACAGGGGGCGAAGATACGCAGTATTTT. This gives the protein CASSPRTGGEDTQYF.

The chain uses TRBV6-5 and TRBJ1-4; TRBD1 aligns across 7 bases. This CDR3 spans 14 amino acids. The germline gives CDR1 MNHEY, CDR2 SVGAGI. V was clipped by 6 bases and J by 8 bases; unmatched bases: 9. DNA for the CDR3: TGTGCCAGCAGCCCCCGACAGGGAGCCGAAAAACTGTTTTTT. This gives the protein CASSPRQGAEKLFF.

The chain employs TRBV19 and TRBJ1-2, with D perhaps TRBD1 (5 bases). The CDR3 spans 14 residues. CDR1 and CDR2 from the germline V gene are LNHDA and SQIVND (reference sequence). V was trimmed by 4 bases and J by 5 bases, leaving 14 bases between them. CDR3 sequence: CASSRTGTSYGYTF. The CDR3 DNA sequence: TGTGCCAGTAGTAGAACCGGGACTTCATATGGCTACACCTTC.

The V and J genes are TRBV7-9 and TRBJ2-2; the match to TRBD1 covers 8 bases. There are 17 residues in the CDR3. Germline CDR1 reads SEHNR; CDR2 reads FQNEAQ (reference sequence). With V trimmed by 4 bases and J by 0 bases, 7 bases remained unmatched. This CDR3 reads CASSSPPGQANTGELFF. DNA for the CDR3: TGTGCCAGCAGCTCTCCACCGGGACAGGCGAACACCGGGGAGCTGTTTTTT.

The rearrangement joins TRBV21-1 to TRBJ2-3; the table's TRBD1 call for D was not verified on the DNA. TRBV21-1 is labeled a pseudogene. The CDR3 is 15 residues long. The CDR3 DNA reads TGTGCCAGCAGCAAAGGCACAGCAAGCACAGATACGCAGTATTTT. It codes for CASSKGTASTDTQYF.

This chain's CDR3 is CASSRTTRNTEAFF. The CDR3 DNA reads as TGTGCCAGCAGCCGGACTACGCGGAACACTGAAGCTTTCTTT. The V and J genes are TRBV6-5 and TRBJ1-1; D not resolved. Trimming pared 6 bases from V and 1 base from J, leaving 12 bases between. The CDR3 has 14 residues. Germline CDR1 MNHEY, CDR2 SVGAGI.

The chain has TRBV5-6 and TRBJ1-5; 7 bases agree with TRBD1. The CDR3 extends over 14 amino acids. After removal of 5 bases from V and 6 bases from J, the junction contained 8 bases not matched to a gene. CDR1 is SGHDT and CDR2 is YYEEEE in the germline V gene. CDR3 loop: CASSLRQGSQPQHF. The DNA for the CDR3 is TGTGCCAGCAGTCTTCGACAGGGCAGTCAGCCCCAGCATTTT. Variable domain in full (rest from reference TRBV5-6 and TRBJ1-5): DAGVTQSPTHLIKTRGQQVTLRCSPKSGHDTVSWYQQALGQGPQFIFQYYEEEERQRGNFPDRFSGHQFPNYSSELNVNALLLGDSALYLCASSLRQGSQPQHFGDGTRLSIL.

The rearrangement joins TRBV5-6 to TRBJ2-7; 8 bases fit TRBD2. The V segment lost 5 bases and the J segment 5 bases; nucleotides outside the gene matches: 9. Germline V gene data show CDR1 as SGHDT and CDR2 as YYEEEE. The CDR3 extends over 14 amino acids. Written as DNA, the CDR3 is TGTGCCAGCAGTTATAGCGGGACGGGGAACGAGCAGTACTTC. Its protein is CASSYSGTGNEQYF.

The V gene is TRBV25-1, the J gene TRBJ1-1; tentative D call: TRBD1 (5 bases). There are 13 residues in the CDR3. V lost 8 bases, J lost 1 base, and 11 bases lay in between. In germline, CDR1 is MGHDK, CDR2 SYGVNS. This chain's CDR3 is CASWGGANTEAFF. CDR3 nucleotides: TGTGCCAGCTGGGGGGGTGCGAACACTGAAGCTTTCTTT. Combining the CDR3 with reference TRBV25-1 and TRBJ1-1 gives the whole variable domain EADIYQTPRYLVIGTGKKITLECSQTMGHDKMYWYQQDPGMELHLIHYSYGVNSTEKGDLSSESTVSRIRTEHFPLTLESARPSHTSQYLCASWGGANTEAFFGQGTRLTVV.

The chain is built from TRBV6-1 and TRBJ1-1, with TRBD1 matching 7 bases. This CDR3 region has 19 residues. CDR1 MNHNS and CDR2 SASEGT come from the germline V gene. J lost 5 bases, V lost 2 bases, and 20 bases had no gene match. CDR3 region: CASSEIRSRGLKFRTEAFF. In DNA form, the CDR3 reads TGTGCCAGCAGTGAAATACGGAGCAGGGGGTTGAAATTTCGAACTGAAGCTTTCTTT.